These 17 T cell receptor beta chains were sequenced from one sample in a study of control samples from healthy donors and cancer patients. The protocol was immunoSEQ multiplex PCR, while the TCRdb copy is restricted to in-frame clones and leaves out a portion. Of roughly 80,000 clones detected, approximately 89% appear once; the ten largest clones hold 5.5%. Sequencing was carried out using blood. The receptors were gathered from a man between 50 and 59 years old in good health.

The CDR3 nucleotides read TGTGCCAGCAGTGATAAGGTCAGGGGCACCGGGGAGCTGTTTTTT. Translation: CASSDKVRGTGELFF. The J gene is TRBJ2-2, the V gene TRBV25-1; D is perhaps TRBD1 (6 bases). CDR3 length: 15 residues. The V end lost 3 bases, the J end lost 4 bases, and 12 bases lay between the germline ends. Per germline, CDR1 MGHDK and CDR2 SYGVNS. The full variable domain, rest sourced from reference TRBV25-1 and TRBJ2-2, is EADIYQTPRYLVIGTGKKITLECSQTMGHDKMYWYQQDPGMELHLIHYSYGVNSTEKGDLSSESTVSRIRTEHFPLTLESARPSHTSQYLCASSDKVRGTGELFFGEGSRLTVL.

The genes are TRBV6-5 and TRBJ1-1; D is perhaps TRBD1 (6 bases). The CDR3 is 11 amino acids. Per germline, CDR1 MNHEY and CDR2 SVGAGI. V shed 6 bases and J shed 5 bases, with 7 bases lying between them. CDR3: CASRGGTEAFF. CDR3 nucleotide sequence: TGTGCCAGCAGAGGGGGAACTGAAGCTTTCTTT.

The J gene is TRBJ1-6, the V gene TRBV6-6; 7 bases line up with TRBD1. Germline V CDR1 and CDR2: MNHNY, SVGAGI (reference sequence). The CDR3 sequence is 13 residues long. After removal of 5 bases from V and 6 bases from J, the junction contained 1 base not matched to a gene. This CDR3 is CASSRQGNSPLHF. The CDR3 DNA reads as TGTGCCAGCAGTAGACAGGGTAATTCACCCCTCCACTTT.

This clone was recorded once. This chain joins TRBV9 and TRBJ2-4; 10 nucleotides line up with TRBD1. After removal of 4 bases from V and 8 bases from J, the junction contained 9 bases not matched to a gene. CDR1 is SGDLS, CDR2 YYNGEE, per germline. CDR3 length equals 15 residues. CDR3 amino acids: CASSPDRGLGYIQYF. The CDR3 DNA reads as TGTGCCAGCAGCCCTGACAGGGGGCTCGGTTACATTCAGTACTTC.

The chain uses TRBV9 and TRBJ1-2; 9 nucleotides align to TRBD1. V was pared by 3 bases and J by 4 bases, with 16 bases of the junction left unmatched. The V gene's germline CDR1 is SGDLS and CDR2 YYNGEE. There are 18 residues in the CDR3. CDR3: CASSAVSGTGFVGYGYTF. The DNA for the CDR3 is TGTGCCAGCAGCGCGGTATCCGGGACAGGGTTCGTGGGCTATGGCTACACCTTC.

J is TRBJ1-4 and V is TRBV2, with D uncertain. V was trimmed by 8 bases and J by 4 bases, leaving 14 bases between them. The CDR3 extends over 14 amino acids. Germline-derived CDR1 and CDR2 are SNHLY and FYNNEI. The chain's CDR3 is CASAGEGINEKLFF. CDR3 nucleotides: TGTGCCAGCGCCGGTGAAGGGATTAATGAAAAACTGTTTTTT.

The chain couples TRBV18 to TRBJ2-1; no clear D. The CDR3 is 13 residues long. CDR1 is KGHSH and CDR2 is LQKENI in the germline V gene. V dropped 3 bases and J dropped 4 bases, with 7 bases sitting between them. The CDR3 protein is CASSPLTYNEQFF. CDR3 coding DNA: TGTGCCAGCTCACCCCTTACTTACAATGAGCAGTTCTTC.

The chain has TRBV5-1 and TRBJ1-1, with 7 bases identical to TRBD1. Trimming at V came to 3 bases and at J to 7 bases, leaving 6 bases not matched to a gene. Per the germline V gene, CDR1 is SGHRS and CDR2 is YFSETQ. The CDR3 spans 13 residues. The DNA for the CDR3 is TGCGCCAGCAGCTGGGAAGGGACAGATGAAGCTTTCTTT. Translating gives CASSWEGTDEAFF.

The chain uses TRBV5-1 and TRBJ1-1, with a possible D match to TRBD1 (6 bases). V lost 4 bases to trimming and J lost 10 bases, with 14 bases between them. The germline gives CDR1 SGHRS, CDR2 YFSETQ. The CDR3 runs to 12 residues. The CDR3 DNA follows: TGCGCCAGCAGCCCCGAGGGGGTTTCAGCTTTCTTT. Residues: CASSPEGVSAFF.

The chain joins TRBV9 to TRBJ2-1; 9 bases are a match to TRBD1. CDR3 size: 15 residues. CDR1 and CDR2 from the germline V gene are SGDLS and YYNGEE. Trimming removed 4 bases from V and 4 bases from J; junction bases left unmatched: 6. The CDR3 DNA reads TGTGCCAGCAGCCCCGGGACAGGGACTTACAATGAGCAGTTCTTC. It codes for CASSPGTGTYNEQFF.

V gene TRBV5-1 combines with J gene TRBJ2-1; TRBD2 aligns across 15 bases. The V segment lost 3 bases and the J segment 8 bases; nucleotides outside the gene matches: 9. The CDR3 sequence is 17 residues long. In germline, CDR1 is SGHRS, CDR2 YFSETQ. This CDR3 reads CASSSRTSGGEVYEQFF. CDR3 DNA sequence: TGCGCCAGCAGCTCGAGGACTAGCGGGGGGGAGGTTTATGAGCAGTTCTTC.

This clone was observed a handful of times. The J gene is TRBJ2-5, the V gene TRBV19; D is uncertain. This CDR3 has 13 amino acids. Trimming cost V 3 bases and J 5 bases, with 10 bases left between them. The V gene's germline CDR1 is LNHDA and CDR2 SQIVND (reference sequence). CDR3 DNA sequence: TGTGCCAGTAGTATCGCACGGGCGGAGACCCAGTACTTC. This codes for CASSIARAETQYF.

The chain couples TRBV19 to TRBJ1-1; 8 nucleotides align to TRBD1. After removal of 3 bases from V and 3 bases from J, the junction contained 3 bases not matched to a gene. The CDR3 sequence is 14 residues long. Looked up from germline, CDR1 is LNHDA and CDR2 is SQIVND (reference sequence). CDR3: CASSIRGQHTEAFF. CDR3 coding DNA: TGTGCCAGTAGTATCAGGGGGCAACACACTGAAGCTTTCTTT.

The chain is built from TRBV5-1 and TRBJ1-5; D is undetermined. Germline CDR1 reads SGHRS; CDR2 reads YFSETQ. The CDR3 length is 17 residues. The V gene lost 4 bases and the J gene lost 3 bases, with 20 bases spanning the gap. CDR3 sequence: CASSQVDTTIPNQPQHF. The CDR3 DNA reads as TGCGCCAGCAGCCAGGTTGATACGACAATACCCAATCAGCCCCAGCATTTT. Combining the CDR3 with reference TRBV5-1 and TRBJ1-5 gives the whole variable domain KAGVTQTPRYLIKTRGQQVTLSCSPISGHRSVSWYQQTPGQGLQFLFEYFSETQRNKGNFPGRFSGRQFSNSRSEMNVSTLELGDSALYLCASSQVDTTIPNQPQHFGDGTRLSIL.

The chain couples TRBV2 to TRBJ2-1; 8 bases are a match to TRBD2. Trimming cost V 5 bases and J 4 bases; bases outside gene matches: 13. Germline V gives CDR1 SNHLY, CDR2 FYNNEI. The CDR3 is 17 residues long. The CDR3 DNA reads TGTGCCAGCAGTCGGGCTAGCGGGCCACGACTTTACAATGAGCAGTTCTTC. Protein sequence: CASSRASGPRLYNEQFF.

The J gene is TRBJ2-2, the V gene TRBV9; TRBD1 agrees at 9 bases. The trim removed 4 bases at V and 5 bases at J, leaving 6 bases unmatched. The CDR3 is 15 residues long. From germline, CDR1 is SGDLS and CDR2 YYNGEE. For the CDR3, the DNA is TGTGCCAGCAGCAGTGGGGACAGGGCAACCGGGGAGCTGTTTTTT. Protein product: CASSSGDRATGELFF.

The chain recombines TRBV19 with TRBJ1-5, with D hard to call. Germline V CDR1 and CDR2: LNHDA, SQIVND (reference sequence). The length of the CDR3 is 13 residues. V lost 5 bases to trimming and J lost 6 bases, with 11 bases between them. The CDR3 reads CASSQAVGQPQHF. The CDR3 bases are TGTGCCAGTAGTCAGGCGGTGGGTCAGCCCCAGCATTTT.